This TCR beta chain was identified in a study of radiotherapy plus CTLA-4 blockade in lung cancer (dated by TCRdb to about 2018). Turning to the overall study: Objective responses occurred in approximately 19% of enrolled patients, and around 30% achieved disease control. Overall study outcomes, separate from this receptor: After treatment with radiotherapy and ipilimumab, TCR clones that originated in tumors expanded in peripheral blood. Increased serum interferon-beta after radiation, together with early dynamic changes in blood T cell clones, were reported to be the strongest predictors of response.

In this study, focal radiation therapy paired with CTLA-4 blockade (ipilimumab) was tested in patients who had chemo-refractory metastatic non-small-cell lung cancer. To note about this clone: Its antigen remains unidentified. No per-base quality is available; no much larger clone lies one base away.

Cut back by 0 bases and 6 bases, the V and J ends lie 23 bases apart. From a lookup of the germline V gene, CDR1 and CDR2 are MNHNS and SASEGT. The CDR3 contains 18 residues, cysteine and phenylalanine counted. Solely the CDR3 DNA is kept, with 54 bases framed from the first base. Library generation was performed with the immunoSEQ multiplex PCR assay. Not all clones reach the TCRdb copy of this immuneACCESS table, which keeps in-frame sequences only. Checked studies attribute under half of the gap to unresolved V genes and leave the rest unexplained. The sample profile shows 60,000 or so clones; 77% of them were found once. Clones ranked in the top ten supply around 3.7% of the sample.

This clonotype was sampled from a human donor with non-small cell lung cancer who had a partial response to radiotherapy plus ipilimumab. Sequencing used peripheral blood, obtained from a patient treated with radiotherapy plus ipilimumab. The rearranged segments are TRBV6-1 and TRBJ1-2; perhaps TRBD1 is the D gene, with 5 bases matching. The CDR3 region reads CASSEALPSGSFSHGYTF. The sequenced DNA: TGTGCCAGCAGTGAAGCGCTTCCTTCAGGGTCATTCAGCCATGGCTACACCTTC.